Below, 32 T cell receptor beta chains from the same sample are listed, as sequenced in a study of T cell responses to AZD1222 COVID-19 vaccine (dated by TCRdb to the early 2020s). In the paper's terms, the time point label means: baseline before first vaccination. Library construction relied on the immunoSEQ multiplex PCR assay. TCRdb obtained this table from immuneACCESS and retained in-frame rearrangements with V and J assigned. These tables miss some clones; where compared with another copy, unresolved V genes account for less than half of the shortfall, and the remainder is unexplained. For this sample the table gives under 300,000 clones, of which 93% were detected only once. The top ten clonotypes cover about 0.5% of the sample. Here the sequenced sample was peripheral blood, taken on day 0 of AZD1222 vaccination. These receptors originate from an adult in good health.

V gene TRBV7-3 combines with J gene TRBJ2-3, with 7 positions matching TRBD1. CDR1 and CDR2 (germline): SGHTA, FQGTGA. This CDR3 has 15 residues. Losses at the gene ends were 3 bases for V and 0 bases for J; bases not matched to a gene: 3. Here the CDR3 DNA reads TGTGCCAGCAGCTTGACAGGGCCTAGCACAGATACGCAGTATTTT. Encoded protein: CASSLTGPSTDTQYF.

V usage is TRBV27 and J usage is TRBJ2-7, with TRBD1 identical over 10 bases. This CDR3 comprises 13 residues. V dropped 7 bases and J dropped 2; count of bases not matched to a gene: 2. Germline V CDR1 and CDR2: MNHEY, SMNVEV (reference sequence). This CDR3 is CASTDRGTYEQYF. The CDR3 DNA reads TGTGCCAGCACGGACAGGGGGACCTACGAGCAGTACTTC.

The chain couples TRBV29-1 to TRBJ1-1; 10 bases match TRBD1. The CDR3 has 13 residues. Per the germline V gene, CDR1 is SQVTM and CDR2 is ANQGSEA. The V segment lost 2 bases and the J segment 4 bases; nucleotides outside the gene matches: 1. This chain's CDR3 is CSVERTGGTEAFF. The CDR3 DNA follows: TGCAGCGTTGAAAGGACAGGGGGCACTGAAGCTTTCTTT. Together with reference TRBV29-1 and TRBJ1-1, the CDR3 gives the full variable domain: SAVISQKPSRDICQRGTSLTIQCQVDSQVTMMFWYRQQPGQSLTLIATANQGSEATYESGFVIDKFPISRPNLTFSTLTVSNMSPEDSSIYLCSVERTGGTEAFFGQGTRLTVV.

The chain carries TRBV9 and TRBJ2-2; D is perhaps TRBD2 (6 bases). The ends were cut back, 4 bases at V and 0 bases at J, with 13 bases in the middle. This CDR3 contains 16 residues. The V gene's germline CDR1 is SGDLS and CDR2 YYNGEE. The CDR3: CASSLGLSTNTGELFF. CDR3 DNA sequence: TGTGCCAGCAGCTTGGGACTGTCTACGAACACCGGGGAGCTGTTTTTT.

In DNA form, the CDR3 reads TGTGCCATCAGTGAGTCGAGGGAAGGCAATGAGCAGTTCTTC. This translates into CAISESREGNEQFF. V gene TRBV10-3 combines with J gene TRBJ2-1; perhaps TRBD2 as D (5 bases). This CDR3 region has 14 residues. Trimming stripped 0 bases from V and 6 bases from J, with 9 bases between. Germline V lookup: CDR1 ENHRY, CDR2 SYGVKD.

The rearrangement links TRBV10-3 to TRBJ2-3; no clear D. V dropped 2 bases and J dropped 0 bases, with 9 bases sitting between them. Per germline, CDR1 ENHRY and CDR2 SYGVKD. The length of the CDR3 is 15 residues. The CDR3 DNA follows: TGTGCCATCAGTGAGCCTCGTTCTAGCACAGATACGCAGTATTTT. Translation gives CAISEPRSSTDTQYF.

The gene calls are TRBV6-2 or TRBV6-3 and TRBJ2-1, with a tentative D call TRBD2 (6 bases). The CDR3 extends over 16 amino acids. Germline loops: CDR1 MNHEY, CDR2 SVGEGT. The V gene lost 2 bases and the J gene lost 0 bases, with 11 bases spanning the gap. In DNA form, the CDR3 reads TGTGCCAGCAGTTACCGTCCGCGGGGCTCCTACAATGAGCAGTTCTTC. Amino acid sequence: CASSYRPRGSYNEQFF.

V gene TRBV6-2 or TRBV6-3 combines with J gene TRBJ1-1; D ambiguous. V gave up 0 bases and J gave up 1 base, with 12 bases separating them. This CDR3 contains 16 residues. Germline loops: CDR1 MNHEY, CDR2 SVGEGT. CDR3 region: CASSYSGWRRNTEAFF. Written as DNA, the CDR3 is TGTGCCAGCAGTTACTCAGGGTGGCGAAGGAACACTGAAGCTTTCTTT.

CDR3 amino acids: CAISEPLAGGNEQFF. The CDR3 DNA is TGTGCCATCAGTGAGCCCCTAGCGGGAGGGAATGAGCAGTTCTTC. This sequence joins TRBV10-3 and TRBJ2-1; TRBD2 aligns across 12 bases. CDR1 is ENHRY and CDR2 is SYGVKD in the germline V gene. With V trimmed by 2 bases and J by 7 bases, 3 bases remained unmatched. The CDR3 runs 15 residues.

The chain links TRBV4-1 to TRBJ1-1, with TRBD1 matching 8 bases. After removal of 4 bases from V and 7 bases from J, the junction contained 2 bases not matched to a gene. The CDR3 contains 12 residues. Germline V lookup: CDR1 MGHRA, CDR2 YSYEKL. The CDR3: CASSRGQDEAFF. The CDR3 DNA is TGCGCCAGCAGCCGGGGACAGGATGAAGCTTTCTTT.

The chain combines TRBV25-1 with TRBJ2-3; D is undetermined. The CDR3 length is 14 residues. The germline V and J ends were trimmed by 5 bases and 5 bases, with 14 bases remaining between them. Per the germline V gene, CDR1 is MGHDK and CDR2 is SYGVNS. CDR3 sequence (DNA): TGTGCCAGCAGTCCCAGGTCCCCTTTAGATACGCAGTATTTT. The encoded protein is CASSPRSPLDTQYF.

The CDR3 nucleotides are TGCGCCAGCAGCGCAGGGCCCCTGGATGGCTACACCTTC. As protein: CASSAGPLDGYTF. The rearrangement links TRBV5-1 to TRBJ1-2; D might be TRBD1 (5 bases). V lost 4 bases, J lost 6 bases, and 13 bases lay in between. This CDR3 region has 13 residues. Per germline, CDR1 SGHRS and CDR2 YFSETQ.

J is TRBJ2-5 and V is TRBV2; weak D call: TRBD1 (5 bases). Trimming took 1 base from V and 5 from J, leaving 8 bases between them. The CDR3 sequence is 13 residues long. Germline V CDR1 and CDR2: SNHLY, FYNNEI. The CDR3 bases are TGTGCCAGCAGTGAAGACAGGCGGGAGACCCAGTACTTC. This sequence encodes CASSEDRRETQYF.

The chain is built from TRBV28 and TRBJ1-2; possible D gene TRBD1, 6 bases. The germline V gene has CDR1 MDHEN and CDR2 SYDVKM. V was shortened by 7 bases and J by 7 bases, with 13 bases between the two germline ends. This CDR3 region has 12 residues. CDR3 residues: CASIDLQGGYTF. For the CDR3, the DNA is TGTGCCAGCATCGATTTACAGGGTGGCTACACCTTC.

The chain uses TRBV19 and TRBJ2-6, with D perhaps TRBD2 (5 bases). CDR3 length equals 18 residues. Germline-derived CDR1 and CDR2 are LNHDA and SQIVND (reference sequence). V gave up 8 bases and J gave up 3 bases, with 23 bases separating them. For the CDR3, the DNA is TGTGCCAGTTCCCGCGGTGGGTTCTCCGGGGATGGGGCCAACGTCCTGACTTTC. It yields the protein CASSRGGFSGDGANVLTF.

In nucleotides, the CDR3 is TGTGCCAGCAGCTTATTGCCCCCTTTCAGGGGGCAGAATGAGCAGTTCTTC. It yields the protein CASSLLPPFRGQNEQFF. The chain employs TRBV7-6 and TRBJ2-1; 8 nucleotides match TRBD1. With 2 bases clipped from V and 7 bases from J, the junction kept 13 bases outside the gene matches. The CDR3 totals 17 residues. The germline V gene encodes CDR1 SGHVS and CDR2 FNYEAQ.

The rearrangement links TRBV28 to TRBJ2-7; no definite D call. The CDR3 consists of 12 residues. Trimming left V 5 bases short and J 2 bases short, with 7 bases between. Per the germline V gene, CDR1 is MDHEN and CDR2 is SYDVKM. CDR3 sequence reads: CASSPSTYEQYF. In nucleotides, the CDR3 is TGTGCCAGCAGTCCTTCTACCTACGAGCAGTACTTC. Full variable domain (outside the CDR3, taken from reference TRBV28 and TRBJ2-7): DVKVTQSSRYLVKRTGEKVFLECVQDMDHENMFWYRQDPGLGLRLIYFSYDVKMKEKGDIPEGYSVSREKKERFSLILESASTNQTSMYLCASSPSTYEQYFGPGTRLTVT.

The table lists this clone with a count of one. V is TRBV30 and J is TRBJ1-1, with D perhaps TRBD1 (6 bases). This CDR3 contains 14 residues. Trimming removed 1 base at V and 1 base at J, with 10 bases between. Germline loops: CDR1 GTSNPN, CDR2 SVGIG (reference sequence). The CDR3 here is CAWSAIQGNTEAFF. CDR3 sequence (DNA): TGTGCCTGGAGTGCAATACAGGGGAACACTGAAGCTTTCTTT.

V usage is TRBV5-4 and J usage is TRBJ1-2; TRBD1 aligns across 8 bases. The CDR3 covers 15 residues. Trimming at V came to 4 bases and at J to 4 bases, leaving 9 bases not matched to a gene. Germline assignment: CDR1 SGHNT and CDR2 YYREEE (reference sequence). The CDR3 sequence: CASSGATGDAYGYTF. The CDR3 nucleotides are TGTGCCAGCAGCGGGGCGACAGGGGACGCCTATGGCTACACCTTC.

The chain uses TRBV14 and TRBJ1-6, with a tentative D call TRBD1 (6 bases). Trimming pared 1 base from V and 3 bases from J, leaving 10 bases between. Per the germline V gene, CDR1 is SGHDN and CDR2 is FVKESK. There are 16 residues in the CDR3. This chain's CDR3 is CASSQGTGHYNSPLHF. The DNA for the CDR3 is TGTGCCAGCAGCCAAGGAACGGGACACTATAATTCACCCCTCCACTTT.

This clone was recorded once. V is TRBV27 and J is TRBJ2-7; TRBD1 is a possible D gene (6 bases). V was trimmed by 6 bases and J by 4 bases, leaving 16 bases between them. This CDR3 is built from 14 residues. Germline assignment: CDR1 MNHEY and CDR2 SMNVEV (reference sequence). The CDR3: CASRGRGRRYEQYF. The CDR3 bases are TGTGCCAGCAGGGGTAGGGGGAGACGGTACGAGCAGTACTTC.

This clone was counted a single time. The chain recombines TRBV2 with TRBJ1-1; TRBD1 might be the D (6 bases). V lost 4 bases and J 10 bases, leaving 16 bases between the germline ends. Germline assignment: CDR1 SNHLY and CDR2 FYNNEI. There are 13 residues in the CDR3. The CDR3: CASSVRGASRAFF. In DNA, the CDR3 is TGTGCCAGCAGTGTCCGGGGGGCCTCCAGAGCTTTCTTT.

The chain combines TRBV28 with TRBJ1-6, with 7 bases identical to TRBD1. There are 14 residues in the CDR3. The V gene's germline CDR1 is MDHEN and CDR2 SYDVKM. V lost 6 bases and J lost 7; bases outside the gene matches: 6. CDR3 loop: CASREGARNSPLHF. As DNA, the CDR3 is TGTGCCAGCAGGGAGGGGGCAAGGAATTCACCCCTCCACTTT.

This clone has just one count. This chain links TRBV5-4 with TRBJ1-1; no firm D call. The CDR3 is 15 amino acids. V lost 2 bases to trimming and J lost 3 bases, with 14 bases between them. The germline CDR1 and CDR2 sequences are SGHNT and YYREEE (reference sequence). The CDR3 protein is CASSFGPGLDTEAFF. The CDR3, as DNA: TGTGCCAGCAGCTTTGGCCCGGGGTTGGACACTGAAGCTTTCTTT.

The chain carries TRBV28 and TRBJ2-7; 7 positions match TRBD1. The germline V gene has CDR1 MDHEN and CDR2 SYDVKM. The CDR3 covers 12 residues. Unmatched junction bases numbered 2, after V lost 6 bases and J lost 3 bases. The CDR3 region has the DNA TGTGCCAGCAGGGGGACAGTCTACGAGCAGTACTTC. It codes for CASRGTVYEQYF.

This chain connects TRBV2 to TRBJ2-1, with D perhaps TRBD2 (5 bases). This CDR3 spans 11 amino acids. Trimming stripped 5 bases from V and 8 bases from J, with 7 bases between. Germline V gives CDR1 SNHLY, CDR2 FYNNEI. For the CDR3, the DNA is TGTGCCAGCAGTTATAGCGATGAGCAGTTCTTC. It codes for CASSYSDEQFF.

This clone was seen a handful of times. This chain uses TRBV28 with TRBJ1-6; the D is unclear. Trimming shortened V by 6 bases and J by 13 bases, and 22 bases separated the two germline ends. Germline V gene data show CDR1 as MDHEN and CDR2 as SYDVKM. The CDR3 is 15 residues long. The CDR3 DNA is TGTGCCAGCAGACCGCGGACCGGAGAAGTTTATCCCCTCCACTTT. Amino acid sequence: CASRPRTGEVYPLHF.

The rearrangement joins TRBV7-6 to TRBJ1-1; D may be TRBD1 (5 bases). Trimming left V 2 bases short and J 3 bases short, with 19 bases between. Germline V gives CDR1 SGHVS, CDR2 FNYEAQ. The CDR3 runs 17 residues. This chain's CDR3 is CASSLYWVGDRDTEAFF. The CDR3 DNA is TGTGCCAGCAGCTTATATTGGGTGGGGGATAGGGACACTGAAGCTTTCTTT.

The rearrangement joins TRBV23-1 to TRBJ1-5; D uncertain. TRBV23-1 counts as an open reading frame of uncertain function. The CDR3 sequence is 16 residues long. V lost 4 bases to trimming and J lost 2 bases, with 15 bases between them. The chain's CDR3 is CASSLPQREGNQPQHF. CDR3 coding DNA: TGCGCCAGCAGTCTCCCTCAGCGCGAAGGCAATCAGCCCCAGCATTTT.

This clone was seen a few times. The genes are TRBV5-4 and TRBJ1-5, with D uncertain. V shed 2 bases and J shed 4 bases, with 7 bases lying between them. CDR3 size: 13 residues. Germline CDR1 and CDR2: SGHNT and YYREEE (reference sequence). The CDR3 loop is CASSFEGNQPQHF. Here the CDR3 DNA reads TGTGCCAGCAGCTTCGAAGGGAATCAGCCCCAGCATTTT.

This chain uses TRBV30 with TRBJ2-2; no definite D call. Germline values: CDR1 GTSNPN, CDR2 SVGIG (reference sequence). The V and J ends lost 1 base and 2 bases respectively, with 5 bases between them. The CDR3 is made up of 13 amino acids. The CDR3 spells CAWSGFNTGELFF. CDR3 nucleotides: TGTGCCTGGAGTGGATTTAACACCGGGGAGCTGTTTTTT.

This chain links TRBV5-1 with TRBJ2-5; 10 bases agree with TRBD1. Trimming at V came to 0 bases and at J to 2 bases, leaving 4 bases not matched to a gene. Per germline, CDR1 SGHRS and CDR2 YFSETQ. The CDR3 loop spans 16 amino acids. CDR3 DNA: TGCGCCAGCAGCTTGGCCCCGGGACAGGGGCAAGAGACCCAGTACTTC. Protein: CASSLAPGQGQETQYF.